Described below is a single T cell receptor beta chain sequence and its context. The CDR3 contains 13 residues. V lost 0 bases and J lost 8, with 6 bases in between. CDR1 SGHRS and CDR2 YFSETQ come from the germline V gene. The table came from immunoSEQ multiplex PCR; TCRdb's copy has only in-frame clones and leaves some out. The sample includes tens of thousands of clones, approximately 90% of them seen just once. This entry belongs to a study of chemoradiotherapy in HPV16-positive cancers. The receptor's source is a human donor with HPV-associated anogenital cancer. This specimen was blood, taken from a patient who underwent chemoradiotherapy. The V and J genes are TRBV5-1 and TRBJ1-6, with no clear D. CDR3 amino acids: CASSLEPYSPLHF. In DNA, the CDR3 is TGCGCCAGCAGCTTGGAGCCGTATTCACCCCTCCACTTT.